This TCR beta chain comes out of a study of metastatic and nonmetastatic thyroid tumors. Across the study: Across blood and tumor or nodule tissue, repertoires from malignant and benign thyroid patients were compared with one another. Whole-study results and caveats: The study reportedly found significantly higher TCR beta diversity in malignant thyroid tumors than benign nodules, in blood and tumor.

V was pared by 1 base and J by 1 base, with 1 base of the junction left unmatched. Germline V gene lookup returns CDR1 MNHNS and CDR2 SASEGT. The CDR3 loop spans 15 amino acids. This clone was observed a few times. Its target is not known. Source study methods: The study took CDR3 differences across clinicopathological groups and made a distant-metastasis classifier for papillary thyroid cancer from them. TCRdb used MiXCR to call clones anew from the PCR reads. The V and J calls were determined by TCRdb, not by the authors. Of 90,000 or so clones in the sample, 8% to 9.5% were seen once. Ahead of thyroid surgery, no patient had received treatment of any kind.

The receptor's source is a female donor with papillary thyroid cancer or a benign thyroid nodule (not recorded which). Some clones in this sample may be carry-over from other donors' samples. The gene calls are TRBV6-1 and TRBJ2-5; 9 bases fit TRBD1. Sample: blood. The CDR3 sequence: CASSEVTGGQETQYF. Here the CDR3 DNA reads TGTGCCAGCAGTGAAGTGACAGGGGGCCAAGAGACCCAGTACTTC.